The present entry profiles one T cell receptor (beta chain) with its context. This sample was taken from a study of CD8 T cells in Susac syndrome. Reverse transcription of 0.5 to 1 ug RNA was performed with random hexamers. The authors amplified TCR beta CDR3 across 54 Vbeta and 13 Jbeta using immunoSEQ multiplex PCR. TCRdb reprocessed the immunoSEQ multiplex PCR reads via MiXCR and lists one record per CDR3 protein. The sample contains 160,000 or so distinct CDR3 sequences, around 95% of which appear only once. The trim removed 4 bases at V and 4 bases at J, leaving 6 bases unmatched. Germline CDR1 and CDR2: DFQATT and SNEGSKA (reference sequence). The CDR3 consists of 14 residues. Sequencing of TCR beta was performed on blood CD8+ T cells and on blood CD4+ T cells. TEMRA cells were enriched by FACS, and CD4+ and CD8+ T cells were negatively isolated.

The chain recombines TRBV20-1 with TRBJ1-2, with 10 nucleotides matching TRBD1. The sequence was collected from a human donor with multiple sclerosis. The source material was CD8+ T cells from PBMCs. The CDR3 reads CSATQGTGVYGYTF. The CDR3 DNA is TGCAGTGCTACCCAGGGGACAGGGGTCTATGGCTACACCTTC.